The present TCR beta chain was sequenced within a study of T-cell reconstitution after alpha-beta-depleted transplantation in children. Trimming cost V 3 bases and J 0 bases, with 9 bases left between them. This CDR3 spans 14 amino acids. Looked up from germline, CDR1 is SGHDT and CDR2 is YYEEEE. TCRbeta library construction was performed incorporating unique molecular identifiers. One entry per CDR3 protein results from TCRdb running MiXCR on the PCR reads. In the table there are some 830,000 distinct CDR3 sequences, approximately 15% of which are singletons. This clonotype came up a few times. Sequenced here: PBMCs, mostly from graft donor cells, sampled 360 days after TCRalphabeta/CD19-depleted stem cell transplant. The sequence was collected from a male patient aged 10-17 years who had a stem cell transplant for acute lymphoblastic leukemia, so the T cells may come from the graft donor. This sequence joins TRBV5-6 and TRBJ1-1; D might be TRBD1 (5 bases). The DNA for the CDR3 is TGTGCCAGCAGCTCGGGACCGATGAACACTGAAGCTTTCTTT. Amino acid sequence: CASSSGPMNTEAFF.